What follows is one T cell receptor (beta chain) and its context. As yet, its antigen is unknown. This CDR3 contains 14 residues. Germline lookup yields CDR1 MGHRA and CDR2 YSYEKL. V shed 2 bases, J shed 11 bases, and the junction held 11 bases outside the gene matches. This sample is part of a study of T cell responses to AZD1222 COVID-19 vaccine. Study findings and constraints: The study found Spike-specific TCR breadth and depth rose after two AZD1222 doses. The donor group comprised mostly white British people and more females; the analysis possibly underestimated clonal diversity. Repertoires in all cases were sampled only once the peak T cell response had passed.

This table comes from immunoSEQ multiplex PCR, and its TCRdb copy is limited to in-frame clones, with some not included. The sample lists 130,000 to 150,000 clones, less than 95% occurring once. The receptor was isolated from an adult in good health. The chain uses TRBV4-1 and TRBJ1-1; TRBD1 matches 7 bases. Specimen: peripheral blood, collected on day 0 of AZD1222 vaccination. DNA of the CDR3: TGCGCCAGCAGCCAAATGACAGGGCTTTCGTGGGCTTTCTTT. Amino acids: CASSQMTGLSWAFF.